The rows below give T cell receptor beta chains drawn from one sample of a study of blood T cells in healthy people across ages. TCRdb recomputed calls from the 5' RACE reads with MiXCR, one row per CDR3 protein. There are about 1.5 million distinct CDR3 sequences in the sample; 42% occur only once, and around 4% lies in the top ten. Specimen: blood. The origin of the receptors is a woman under 30 in good health. Each CDR3 is given with its conserved first and last residue. A D gene is named only where the DNA matches it firmly. Some rows mark clone size as missing; the rest say once, few, many or name a class of expanded clone.

TRBJ2-7 | TRBV19 | few | NA | CASSIQVGAYEQYF | TGTGCCAGTAGTATCCAGGTTGGAGCCTACGAGCAGTACTTC
TRBJ2-2 | TRBV24-1 | NA | NA | CATSDFKGQANTGELFF | TGTGCCACCAGTGATTTCAAGGGGCAGGCGAACACCGGGGAGCTGTTTTTT
TRBJ2-3 | TRBV5-6 | few | TRBD2 | CASSLAMAGGPRNTQYF | TGTGCCAGCAGCTTGGCGATGGCGGGAGGGCCTCGAAATACGCAGTATTTT
TRBJ1-4 | TRBV7-9 | few | NA | CASSPSSVGEKLFF | TGTGCCAGCAGCCCCTCCTCGGTTGGTGAAAAACTGTTTTTT
TRBJ2-3 | TRBV6-2/TRBV6-3 | few | NA | CASSYSGPPADTQYF | TGTGCCAGCAGTTACTCGGGGCCCCCCGCAGATACGCAGTATTTT
TRBJ2-5 | TRBV6-2/TRBV6-3 | NA | TRBD2 | CASSYSRGGLQETQYF | TGTGCCAGCAGTTACTCCCGGGGAGGGCTTCAAGAGACCCAGTACTTC
TRBJ1-2 | TRBV14 | NA | NA | CASSQAQGGGYGYTF | TGTGCCAGCAGCCAAGCCCAGGGAGGGGGATATGGTTACACCTTC
TRBJ2-1 | TRBV9 | NA | NA | CASSVRENEQFF | TGTGCCAGCAGCGTACGGGAGAATGAGCAGTTCTTC
TRBJ2-7 | TRBV28 | few | NA | CASSLQTEQYF | TGTGCCAGCAGCCTTCAGACCGAGCAGTACTTC
TRBJ2-7 | TRBV10-3 | many | NA | CAISVQISYEQYF | TGTGCCATCAGTGTACAGATCTCCTACGAGCAGTACTTC
TRBJ2-4 | TRBV11-2 | once | NA | CASSLGVNSKNIQYF | TGTGCCAGCAGCTTGGGGGTAAATTCCAAAAACATTCAGTACTTC
TRBJ2-1 | TRBV20-1 | NA | TRBD1 | CSARSGQPSSYNEQFF | TGCAGTGCTAGATCGGGACAGCCGAGCTCCTACAATGAGCAGTTCTTC
TRBJ2-3 | TRBV4-2 | few | NA | CASSQDFRGDTQYF | TGTGCCAGCAGCCAAGATTTCAGGGGAGATACGCAGTATTTT
TRBJ2-1 | TRBV11-3 | NA | NA | CASSLGGRRNNEQFF | TGTGCCAGCAGCTTGGGGGGGCGCCGGAACAATGAGCAGTTCTTC
TRBJ1-2 | TRBV7-9 | NA | NA | CASSLGQASNYGYTF | TGTGCCAGCAGCTTAGGACAGGCCAGTAACTATGGCTACACCTTC
TRBJ1-5 | TRBV5-6 | NA | NA | CASSLGPRRSNQPQHF | TGTGCCAGCAGCCTCGGACCTAGGCGAAGCAATCAGCCCCAGCATTTT
TRBJ2-1 | TRBV4-1 | NA | NA | CASSQGLALYNEQFF | TGCGCCAGCAGCCAAGGTCTAGCGCTCTACAATGAGCAGTTCTTC
TRBJ2-7 | TRBV6-5 | NA | TRBD1 | CASSYSAGGSSYEQYF | TGTGCCAGCAGTTACTCGGCAGGGGGCTCTAGCTACGAGCAGTACTTC
TRBJ2-1 | TRBV2 | few | NA | CASSEWAEGEQFF | TGTGCCAGCAGTGAATGGGCAGAGGGTGAGCAGTTCTTC
TRBJ1-1 | TRBV4-3 | NA | TRBD1 | CASSQEGKDRVPTEAFF | TGCGCCAGCAGCCAAGAGGGAAAGGACAGGGTTCCCACTGAAGCTTTCTTT
TRBJ2-7 | TRBV12-3/TRBV12-4 | NA | TRBD1 | CASSAGTGASYEQYF | TGTGCCAGCAGTGCCGGGACAGGGGCCAGTTACGAGCAGTACTTC
TRBJ2-1 | TRBV20-1 | few | TRBD2 | CSAVAGGPYNEQFF | TGCAGTGCTGTAGCGGGAGGGCCCTACAATGAGCAGTTCTTC
TRBJ2-1 | TRBV7-9 | NA | NA | CASPSPSEQFF | TGTGCCAGCCCCTCTCCCTCTGAGCAGTTCTTC
TRBJ1-2 | TRBV13 | once | TRBD1 | CASSLEDRGSPNYGYTF | TGTGCCAGCAGCTTAGAGGACAGGGGGTCCCCTAACTATGGCTACACCTTC
TRBJ1-1 | TRBV6-6 | NA | NA | CASSFDRPIGTEAFF | TGTGCCAGCAGTTTTGATCGGCCCATAGGCACTGAAGCTTTCTTT
TRBJ1-3 | TRBV4-1 | NA | TRBD1 | CASSQWSGTGISGNTIYF | TGCGCCAGCAGCCAGTGGTCCGGGACAGGGATATCTGGAAACACCATATATTTT
TRBJ1-5 | TRBV20-1 | NA | TRBD1 | CSARSRTGEDLPQHF | TGCAGTGCTAGATCCAGGACAGGGGAAGATCTGCCCCAGCATTTT
TRBJ2-1 | TRBV15 | NA | TRBD2 | CATKLAGGYNEQFF | TGTGCCACGAAACTAGCGGGGGGGTACAATGAGCAGTTCTTC
TRBJ1-6 | TRBV7-2 | once | NA | CASSQRFNNSPLHF | TGTGCCAGCAGCCAAAGATTTAATAATTCACCCCTCCACTTT
TRBJ2-7 | TRBV5-1 | NA | NA | CASSLDDLYEQYF | TGCGCCAGCAGCTTGGACGACCTCTACGAGCAGTACTTC
TRBJ2-3 | TRBV24-1 | NA | TRBD1 | CATSIDRGELDTQYF | TGTGCCACCAGTATAGACAGGGGCGAACTAGATACGCAGTATTTT
TRBJ1-1 | TRBV20-1 | NA | NA | CSAKGRADTEAFF | TGCAGTGCTAAGGGACGGGCGGACACTGAAGCTTTCTTT
TRBJ1-2 | TRBV29-1 | few | TRBD1 | CSVRDRGGIYTF | TGCAGCGTCAGGGACAGGGGGGGAATCTACACCTTC
TRBJ1-4 | TRBV4-1 | NA | NA | CASSQLSSEKLFF | TGCGCCAGCAGCCAATTATCTTCTGAAAAACTGTTTTTT
TRBJ1-1 | TRBV7-6 | NA | NA | CASKGSGAEAFF | TGTGCCAGCAAAGGGAGCGGCGCTGAAGCTTTCTTT
TRBJ1-6 | TRBV20-1 | few | TRBD1 | CSAREDRGLGSPLHF | TGCAGTGCTAGAGAAGACAGGGGGCTCGGTTCACCCCTCCACTTT
TRBJ2-3 | TRBV20-1 | few | TRBD1 | CSARVRTGLDTQYF | TGCAGTGCTAGAGTGCGGACAGGGTTGGATACGCAGTATTTT
TRBJ2-1 | TRBV6-5 | NA | TRBD2 | CASINPGGLAGASYNEQFF | TGTGCCAGCATTAACCCAGGGGGACTAGCGGGAGCTTCCTACAATGAGCAGTTCTTC
TRBJ2-7 | TRBV13 | few | NA | CASSFLAQVSYEQYF | TGTGCCAGCAGCTTTCTGGCCCAGGTCTCCTACGAGCAGTACTTC
TRBJ2-1 | TRBV2 | few | NA | CANGNFNEQFF | TGTGCCAATGGAAATTTCAATGAGCAGTTCTTC
TRBJ2-1 | TRBV9 | NA | NA | CASSVAGTVNEQFF | TGTGCCAGCAGCGTAGCTGGTACCGTCAATGAGCAGTTCTTC
TRBJ1-2 | TRBV4-1 | NA | TRBD1 | CASIQEQGANGYTF | TGCGCCAGCATCCAGGAACAGGGGGCGAATGGCTACACCTTC
TRBJ2-1 | TRBV14 | once | TRBD1 | CASSETGVSYNGQFF | TGTGCCAGCAGCGAGACAGGGGTTTCCTACAATGGGCAGTTCTTC
TRBJ2-1 | TRBV7-2 | NA | NA | CASSLVRVEQFF | TGTGCCAGCAGCTTAGTAAGGGTTGAGCAGTTCTTC
TRBJ2-1 | TRBV18 | NA | NA | CASSPPQWGLAYNEQFF | TGTGCCAGCTCACCCCCTCAGTGGGGGCTCGCCTACAATGAGCAGTTCTTC
TRBJ1-2 | TRBV29-1 | few | NA | CSVARGVSGYTF | TGCAGCGTTGCCAGGGGAGTTTCTGGCTACACCTTC
TRBJ2-3 | TRBV3-1 | once | TRBD2 | CASSQSFTGGGASYTQYF | TGTGCCAGCAGCCAAAGTTTCACCGGGGGGGGAGCTTCCTATACGCAGTATTTT
TRBJ1-2 | TRBV9 | NA | NA | CASSERGNYGYTF | TGTGCCAGCAGCGAGAGGGGTAACTATGGCTACACCTTC
TRBJ2-1 | TRBV7-2 | NA | TRBD1 | CASSLGRIWMDRAGSEQFF | TGTGCCAGCAGCTTAGGGAGGATATGGATGGACAGGGCCGGGAGTGAGCAGTTCTTC
TRBJ2-5 | TRBV13 | NA | TRBD2 | CASSLVSAGGYRETQYF | TGTGCCAGCAGCTTAGTTTCGGCGGGAGGGTACCGAGAGACCCAGTACTTC
TRBJ2-2 | TRBV29-1 | once | TRBD1 | CSVEDVLTGGAGATGELFF | TGCAGCGTTGAAGATGTGCTGACAGGGGGGGCGGGTGCCACCGGGGAGCTGTTTTTT
TRBJ1-5 | TRBV20-1 | NA | NA | CSAAPTGLDNQPQHF | TGCAGTGCTGCTCCGACGGGACTTGACAATCAGCCCCAGCATTTT
TRBJ2-1 | TRBV2 | NA | NA | CASSEWEVSSYNEQFF | TGTGCCAGCAGTGAGTGGGAAGTCAGCTCCTACAATGAGCAGTTCTTC